Listed below are T cell receptor beta chains from one sample, sequenced in a study of beta chain features in type 1 diabetes. The table came from immunoSEQ multiplex PCR; TCRdb's copy has only in-frame clones and leaves some out. The sample has around 150,000 clones, approximately 10% seen once; the top ten hold roughly 0.45%. The material sequenced was central memory CD4+ T cells from blood. These receptors all stem from a young man with type 1 diabetes. The CDR3 runs from the conserved cysteine through the conserved F or W. D genes are given only for firm matches. Clone size is shown for a subset of rows, as once, few, many or a class of expanded clone.

J gene	D gene	V gene	clone size	CDR3 protein	CDR3 DNA
TRBJ2-4	TRBD1	TRBV4-2	few	CASSQDRTNIQYF	TGTGCCAGCAGCCAGGACAGGACGAACATTCAGTACTTC
TRBJ1-2	-	TRBV28	few	CASSWGGDGYTF	TGTGCCAGCAGTTGGGGGGGGGATGGCTACACCTTC
TRBJ2-7	-	TRBV7-2	-	CASSLNAGWGYEQYF	TGTGCCAGCAGCTTAAATGCGGGGTGGGGCTACGAGCAGTACTTC
TRBJ2-5	-	TRBV27	-	CASRRQGGETQYF	TGTGCCTCGCGAAGGCAGGGCGGCGAGACCCAGTACTTC
TRBJ2-2	TRBD1	TRBV5-6	few	CASSLGQGRRELFF	TGTGCCAGCAGCCTCGGACAGGGGAGGAGGGAGCTGTTTTTT
TRBJ2-6	TRBD2	TRBV11-2	-	CASSLEASGIFSGANVLTF	TGTGCCAGCAGCTTAGAGGCTAGCGGGATTTTCTCTGGGGCCAACGTCCTGACTTTC
TRBJ2-3	TRBD2	TRBV30	few	CAWRILASGGFTDTQYF	TGTGCCTGGAGGATACTAGCTAGCGGAGGATTCACAGATACGCAGTATTTT
TRBJ2-3	TRBD1	TRBV23-1	few	CASPGTVGPLRGDTQYF	TGCGCCAGCCCCGGGACAGTCGGCCCTCTACGCGGGGATACGCAGTATTTT
TRBJ2-3	TRBD2	TRBV4-2	few	CASSRGLAGAEDTQYF	TGTGCCAGCAGCCGGGGACTAGCGGGAGCGGAGGATACGCAGTATTTT
TRBJ2-5	-	TRBV20-1	-	CSARRGETQYF	TGCAGTGCGAGGCGGGGAGAGACCCAGTACTTC